The 22 T cell receptor beta chains below come from one sample, sequenced in a study of human thymus T cells. Using immunoSEQ multiplex PCR, the repertoire was profiled, and TCRdb retains in-frame clones only, with some absent. The data show tens of thousands of clones, over 85% seen once. Surgeons resected thymus tissue during corrective heart surgery. Sample: thymus tissue. These TCRs come from a girl under three years old with a congenital heart defect but otherwise immunologically healthy.

The rearrangement joins TRBV28 to TRBJ2-5, with a possible D match to TRBD2 (6 bases). V lost 10 bases and J 1 base, leaving 22 bases between the germline ends. This CDR3 spans 16 amino acids. The germline gives CDR1 MDHEN, CDR2 SYDVKM. The CDR3 DNA is TGTGCCACCCAATGCGGGGCTGGCGGGTTCCAAGAGACCCAGTACTTC. Amino acids: CATQCGAGGFQETQYF.

The chain couples TRBV28 to TRBJ2-3, with unresolved D. CDR1 and CDR2 (germline): MDHEN, SYDVKM. The CDR3 extends over 15 amino acids. V lost 4 bases and J lost 4, with 15 bases in between. The CDR3 DNA is TGTGCCAGCAGTTGGGGAACAGCTGGAGCAGATACGCAGTATTTT. It codes for CASSWGTAGADTQYF.

The CDR3 region is CASDPGGKETQYF. The CDR3 DNA follows: TGCGCCAGCGACCCGGGAGGCAAAGAGACCCAGTACTTC. This chain connects TRBV5-1 to TRBJ2-5, with 7 bases lining up with TRBD2. Germline V gene lookup returns CDR1 SGHRS and CDR2 YFSETQ. The CDR3 is 13 amino acids. Germline trimming cut 7 bases from V and 3 bases from J; bases unmatched to any gene: 6. Full variable domain (missing parts from reference TRBV5-1 and TRBJ2-5): KAGVTQTPRYLIKTRGQQVTLSCSPISGHRSVSWYQQTPGQGLQFLFEYFSETQRNKGNFPGRFSGRQFSNSRSEMNVSTLELGDSALYLCASDPGGKETQYFGPGTRLLVL.

The chain couples TRBV11-2 to TRBJ2-3; maybe TRBD2 (6 bases). Germline CDR1 reads SGHAT; CDR2 reads FQNNGV. V was cut by 2 bases and J by 0 bases, with 12 bases left in between. The CDR3 is 16 residues long. CDR3 amino acids: CASSLKEGGSTDTQYF. In DNA, the CDR3 is TGTGCCAGCAGCTTAAAGGAGGGCGGGAGCACAGATACGCAGTATTTT.

The chain combines TRBV5-1 with TRBJ2-1; 11 nucleotides agree with TRBD2. The CDR3 sequence is 18 residues long. Germline V gene lookup returns CDR1 SGHRS and CDR2 YFSETQ. Trimming cost V 1 base and J 7 bases; bases outside gene matches: 13. The CDR3 here is CASSLFHKTSGIGNEQFF. The CDR3 region has the DNA TGCGCCAGCAGCTTGTTCCATAAGACTAGCGGGATAGGGAATGAGCAGTTCTTC.

The CDR3 DNA follows: TGTGCCAGCAGTTACACCCGGGGCAGCCTCAATGAGCAGTTCTTC. It specifies CASSYTRGSLNEQFF. The chain employs TRBV6-6 and TRBJ2-1; D may correspond to TRBD1 or TRBD2 (5 bases each). The V gene lost 2 bases and the J gene lost 6 bases, with 14 bases spanning the gap. Germline V gene data show CDR1 as MNHNY and CDR2 as SVGAGI (reference sequence). The CDR3 extends over 15 amino acids.

This CDR3 is CASSVRGTSGYNEQFF. For the CDR3, the DNA is TGTGCCAGCAGCGTAAGGGGGACTAGCGGGTACAATGAGCAGTTCTTC. This chain links TRBV9 with TRBJ2-1; 12 nucleotides agree with TRBD2. Trimming took 1 base from V and 4 from J; bases not matched to a gene: 3. The V gene's germline CDR1 is SGDLS and CDR2 YYNGEE. The CDR3 length is 16 residues.

The V and J genes are TRBV27 and TRBJ1-4; 9 bases line up with TRBD1. This CDR3 spans 14 amino acids. Germline CDR1 and CDR2: MNHEY and SMNVEV (reference sequence). The V and J ends lost 5 bases and 4 bases, in that order; junction bases with no gene match: 2. DNA for the CDR3: TGTGCCAGCAGTCGACAGGGGGGTAATGAAAAACTGTTTTTT. Its protein is CASSRQGGNEKLFF.

The chain uses TRBV6-1 and TRBJ2-7; TRBD1 aligns across 9 bases. The junction had 4 bases not matched to a gene; V was cut back by 1 base and J by 0 bases. The CDR3 runs to 16 residues. Germline V gene data show CDR1 as MNHNS and CDR2 as SASEGT. The DNA of the CDR3 is TGTGCCAGCAGTGAAGGGGGACAGGGCAGCTCCTACGAGCAGTACTTC. This encodes CASSEGGQGSSYEQYF.

V gene TRBV4-1 combines with J gene TRBJ2-1; D assignment may be TRBD1 or TRBD2 (5 bases each). V lost 6 bases to trimming and J lost 12 bases, with 15 bases between them. The CDR3 is 12 residues long. Germline V gene lookup returns CDR1 MGHRA and CDR2 YSYEKL. CDR3: CASSSLGGGQFF. The DNA of the CDR3 is TGCGCCAGCAGTTCACTGGGTGGGGGGCAGTTCTTC.

V is TRBV27 and J is TRBJ1-5; the D gene is possibly TRBD1 (6 bases). V was shortened by 6 bases and J by 0 bases, with 18 bases between the two germline ends. The CDR3 runs to 17 residues. Per germline, CDR1 MNHEY and CDR2 SMNVEV (reference sequence). For the CDR3, the DNA is TGTGCCAGCAGAGATCATGGGACAACCAATAGCAATCAGCCCCAGCATTTT. As protein: CASRDHGTTNSNQPQHF.

The gene calls are TRBV4-1 and TRBJ1-1; D unclear. This CDR3 is built from 18 residues. Germline V CDR1 and CDR2: MGHRA, YSYEKL. V was pared by 0 bases and J by 4 bases, with 21 bases between. CDR3 bases: TGCGCCAGCAGCCAAGAGTCCGGGGTCCCCCCCGATGGCACTGAAGCTTTCTTT. Its protein product is CASSQESGVPPDGTEAFF.

V usage is TRBV30 and J usage is TRBJ2-3, with D possibly being TRBD2 (7 bases). Trimming took off 0 bases at V and 6 bases at J, with 19 bases between the two ends. Germline V lookup: CDR1 GTSNPN, CDR2 SVGIG (reference sequence). The CDR3 contains 16 residues. The CDR3, as DNA: TGTGCCTGGAGTGTCGTTAACAGGGAGGGTTGGGATACGCAGTATTTT. Translation: CAWSVVNREGWDTQYF.

The chain couples TRBV5-1 to TRBJ2-1, with no clear D. V was clipped by 0 bases and J by 7 bases, with 8 bases between them. The CDR3 runs to 13 residues. Germline V gene lookup returns CDR1 SGHRS and CDR2 YFSETQ. The CDR3 spells CASSLGTRNEQFF. The CDR3 DNA reads as TGCGCCAGCAGCTTGGGAACCCGGAATGAGCAGTTCTTC.

The chain recombines TRBV14 with TRBJ2-1; D gene uncertain. The CDR3 spans 12 residues. V was trimmed by 6 bases and J by 8 bases, leaving 11 bases between them. The germline V gene has CDR1 SGHDN and CDR2 FVKESK. CDR3 bases: TGTGCCAGCAGTCCCGGGCACTATGAGCAGTTCTTC. Protein product: CASSPGHYEQFF.

This sequence joins TRBV5-1 and TRBJ1-2; TRBD1 matches at 9 bases. The CDR3 contains 15 residues. Germline values: CDR1 SGHRS, CDR2 YFSETQ. With V trimmed by 2 bases and J by 2 bases, 4 bases remained unmatched. The CDR3 spells CASSFLGQGNYGYTF. CDR3 coding DNA: TGCGCCAGCAGCTTTTTAGGACAGGGGAACTATGGCTACACCTTC.

CDR3 sequence (DNA): TGTGCCAGCAGTATCCTCGGGTCGGACAGGGATCCCTACTATGGCTACACCTTC. Protein sequence: CASSILGSDRDPYYGYTF. This sequence joins TRBV7-9 and TRBJ1-2, with 8 bases aligning to TRBD1. The CDR3 extends over 18 amino acids. Per the germline V gene, CDR1 is SEHNR and CDR2 is FQNEAQ (reference sequence). V trimming: 6 bases; J trimming: 3 bases; junction bases outside the gene matches: 18. The variable domain in full, with the rest retrieved from reference TRBV7-9 and TRBJ1-2, is DTGVSQNPRHKITKRGQNVTFRCDPISEHNRLYWYRQTLGQGPEFLTYFQNEAQLEKSRLLSDRFSAERPKGSFSTLEIQRTEQGDSAMYLCASSILGSDRDPYYGYTFGSGTRLTVV.

The rearrangement links TRBV28 to TRBJ1-5; a possible D gene is TRBD1 (6 bases). Deletions cut 3 bases from V and 8 bases from J, with 20 bases between. The germline gives CDR1 MDHEN, CDR2 SYDVKM. The CDR3 length is 16 residues. The CDR3 region has the DNA TGTGCCAGCAGTTTTACAATCCGGACAGCGAGGAAGCCCCAGCATTTT. It is translated as CASSFTIRTARKPQHF. The full variable domain, in which reference TRBV28 and TRBJ1-5 provide the parts outside the CDR3, is DVKVTQSSRYLVKRTGEKVFLECVQDMDHENMFWYRQDPGLGLRLIYFSYDVKMKEKGDIPEGYSVSREKKERFSLILESASTNQTSMYLCASSFTIRTARKPQHFGDGTRLSIL.

This clone appeared once. This chain links TRBV20-1 with TRBJ2-1; D call uncertain. The CDR3 spans 11 residues. Between the trimmed V and J ends, which lost 2 bases and 8 bases, there was a span of 7 bases. In germline, CDR1 is DFQATT, CDR2 SNEGSKA (reference sequence). For the CDR3, the DNA is TGCAGTGCTAGAATCCCCGATGAGCAGTTCTTC. Translation gives CSARIPDEQFF.

In this sample, this clone turned up once. The V and J genes are TRBV28 and TRBJ2-2, with 7 bases lining up with TRBD1. The J segment lost 2 bases and the V segment lost 6 bases, leaving 6 bases of the junction unmatched. CDR1 is MDHEN and CDR2 is SYDVKM in the germline V gene. This CDR3 has 15 amino acids. The CDR3 loop reads CASRDRDSNTGELFF. The CDR3 DNA is TGTGCCAGCAGGGACCGGGACAGCAACACCGGGGAGCTGTTTTTT.

The chain links TRBV25-1 to TRBJ2-7; tentative D call: TRBD1 (5 bases). Per germline, CDR1 MGHDK and CDR2 SYGVNS. V lost 6 bases, J lost 2 bases, and 11 bases lay in between. The CDR3 consists of 13 residues. CDR3 protein: CASRPDITYEQYF. The CDR3 nucleotides are TGTGCCAGCAGACCGGACATTACCTACGAGCAGTACTTC.

The rearrangement uses TRBV5-1 and TRBJ2-1; maybe TRBD2 (6 bases). CDR1 and CDR2 from the germline V gene are SGHRS and YFSETQ. V was cut by 4 bases and J by 3 bases, with 20 bases left in between. CDR3 length: 17 residues. This chain's CDR3 is CASSTYSGVHNYNEQFF. The CDR3 bases are TGCGCCAGCAGCACCTACTCGGGAGTCCATAACTACAATGAGCAGTTCTTC.